What follows are 5 T cell receptor beta chains derived from one specimen sequenced in a study of OX40 agonist ivuxolimab in advanced cancers. The data were produced by immunoSEQ multiplex PCR, yet TCRdb's version contains in-frame clones alone and is incomplete. The repertoire has tens of thousands of clones, roughly 94% of them found once; the top ten carry around 12%. The sample was CD4+ or CD8+ T cells sorted from blood, taken in a trial of the OX40 agonist ivuxolimab. These receptors were collected from an adult with an advanced solid tumor such as melanoma, head and neck, liver or kidney cancer.

The chain is built from TRBV9 and TRBJ1-3; D is unclear. The CDR3 is 14 amino acids. The germline V and J ends were trimmed by 4 bases and 3 bases, with 11 bases remaining between them. The germline CDR1 and CDR2 sequences are SGDLS and YYNGEE. In DNA, the CDR3 is TGTGCCAGCAGCCCCCAGAGAGGTGGAAACACCATATATTTT. It specifies CASSPQRGGNTIYF.

This rearrangement joins TRBV29-1 to TRBJ2-7; no definite D call. Germline V gives CDR1 SQVTM, CDR2 ANQGSEA. The CDR3 is 15 residues long. V dropped 4 bases and J dropped 4 bases, with 20 bases sitting between them. As DNA, the CDR3 is TGCAGCGTTGTAGGTTGGGTCGGTGGGCCTTACGAGCAGTACTTC. This translates into CSVVGWVGGPYEQYF.

The genes are TRBV2 and TRBJ2-7, with D unresolved. There are 18 residues in the CDR3. CDR1 and CDR2 (germline): SNHLY, FYNNEI. The V end was cut by 0 bases, the J end by 6 bases, with 24 bases between. The CDR3 sequence is CASSEASLGNIFVTEQYF. Here the CDR3 DNA reads TGTGCCAGCAGTGAAGCGTCTCTTGGTAACATTTTCGTTACCGAGCAGTACTTC.

The rearrangement joins TRBV13 to TRBJ1-1, with 7 positions matching TRBD1. Losses at the gene ends were 6 bases for V and 7 bases for J; bases not matched to a gene: 11. The CDR3 is 14 residues long. Germline V gene data show CDR1 as PRHDT and CDR2 as FYEKMQ (reference sequence). DNA of the CDR3: TGTGCCAGCAGGCTAAGGGGACAGACCCTTGAAGCTTTCTTT. Translated, it gives CASRLRGQTLEAFF.

The rearrangement links TRBV7-8 to TRBJ2-2; D gene unclear. With 8 bases removed from V and 5 bases from J, the gap between germline ends came to 6 bases. The CDR3 consists of 11 residues. Germline assignment: CDR1 SGHVS and CDR2 FQNEAQ. The CDR3 DNA reads TGTGCCAGCTCACTAACCGGGGAGCTGTTTTTT. It yields the protein CASSLTGELFF.